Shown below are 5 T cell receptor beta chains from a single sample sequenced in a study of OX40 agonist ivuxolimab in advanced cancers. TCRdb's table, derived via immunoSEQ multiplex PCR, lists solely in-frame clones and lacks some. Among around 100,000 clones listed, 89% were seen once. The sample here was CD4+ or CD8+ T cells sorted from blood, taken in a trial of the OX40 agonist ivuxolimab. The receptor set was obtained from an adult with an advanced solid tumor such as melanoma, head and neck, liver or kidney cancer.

The CDR3 spells CASSLGVLTWDRDSYEQYF. CDR3 sequence (DNA): TGCGCCAGCAGCTTGGGCGTCCTTACTTGGGACCGCGACTCCTACGAGCAGTACTTC. V gene TRBV5-1 combines with J gene TRBJ2-7, with D perhaps assigned TRBD1 or TRBD2 (5 bases each). The germline gives CDR1 SGHRS, CDR2 YFSETQ. Deletions cut 0 bases from V and 0 bases from J, with 22 bases between. This CDR3 has 19 amino acids. The full variable domain, with the rest looked up from reference TRBV5-1 and TRBJ2-7, is KAGVTQTPRYLIKTRGQQVTLSCSPISGHRSVSWYQQTPGQGLQFLFEYFSETQRNKGNFPGRFSGRQFSNSRSEMNVSTLELGDSALYLCASSLGVLTWDRDSYEQYFGPGTRLTVT.

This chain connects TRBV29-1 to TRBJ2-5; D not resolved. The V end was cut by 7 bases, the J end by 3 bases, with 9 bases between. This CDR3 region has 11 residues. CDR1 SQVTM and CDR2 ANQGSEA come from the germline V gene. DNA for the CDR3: TGCAGCGCGTGGGTAAAAGAGACCCAGTACTTC. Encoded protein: CSAWVKETQYF.

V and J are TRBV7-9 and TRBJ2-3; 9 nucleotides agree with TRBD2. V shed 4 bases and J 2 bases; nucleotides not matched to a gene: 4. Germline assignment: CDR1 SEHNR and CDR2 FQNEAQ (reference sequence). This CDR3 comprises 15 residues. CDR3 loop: CASSSSGVPTDTQYF. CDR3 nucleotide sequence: TGTGCCAGCAGCTCTAGCGGGGTACCCACAGATACGCAGTATTTT.

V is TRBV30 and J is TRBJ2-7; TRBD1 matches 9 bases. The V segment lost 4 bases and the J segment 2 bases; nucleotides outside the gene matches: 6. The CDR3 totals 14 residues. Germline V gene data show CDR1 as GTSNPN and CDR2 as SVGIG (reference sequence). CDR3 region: CAWNRGQGAYEQYF. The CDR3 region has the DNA TGTGCCTGGAATAGGGGACAGGGCGCCTACGAGCAGTACTTC.

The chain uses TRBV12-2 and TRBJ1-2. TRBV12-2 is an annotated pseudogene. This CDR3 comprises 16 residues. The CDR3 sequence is CASRLAYARPNYGYTF. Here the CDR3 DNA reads TGTGCAAGTCGCTTAGCATATGCGCGACCTAACTATGGCTACACCTTC.